This note documents a single T cell receptor beta chain sequence. Its specificity is unknown. The repertoire was sequenced with immunoSEQ multiplex PCR; TCRdb's copy has only in-frame clones and lacks some. In the table there are some 69,000 clones, about nine tenths of which are singletons. The data are from a study of OX40 agonist ivuxolimab in advanced cancers. Study-level background: A partial response was reached by three patients: one with hepatocellular carcinoma and two with cutaneous melanoma.

Blood got drawn at baseline, again on cycle 4 day 1, and then on cycle 7 day 1. Germline loops: CDR1 KGHSH, CDR2 LQKENI. The V and J ends lost 6 bases and 5 bases, in that order; junction bases with no gene match: 13. The CDR3 totals 16 residues. General study results and limits: Some of the lowest clonal expansion was seen in partial responders at 0.1-3.0 mg/kg. At doses 0.1 to 3.0 mg/kg, CD4+ and CD8+ clones expanded.

The receptor comes from an adult with an advanced solid tumor such as melanoma, head and neck, liver or kidney cancer. The chain combines TRBV18 with TRBJ1-5; 7 bases map to TRBD1. This specimen consisted of CD4+ or CD8+ T cells sorted from blood, obtained in a trial of the OX40 agonist ivuxolimab. CDR3 amino acids: CASSGGGQGVYQPQHF. The DNA of the CDR3 is TGTGCCAGCTCGGGAGGGGGCCAGGGGGTCTATCAGCCCCAGCATTTT.